Below, 9 T cell receptor beta chains from the same sample are listed, as sequenced in a study of cytotoxic CD8 clonotypes in ibrutinib-treated CLL. Method: immunoSEQ multiplex PCR; TCRdb's copy keeps in-frame clones and lacks some. The profile shows fewer than 90,000 clones, around 84% of them singletons. Sequencing used PBMCs, obtained before ibrutinib treatment. The receptors come from a human donor with chronic lymphocytic leukemia.

The rearrangement links TRBV19 to TRBJ1-4, with TRBD1 matching over 7 bases. The J segment lost 3 bases and the V segment lost 3 bases, leaving 10 bases of the junction unmatched. The CDR3 is 17 amino acids. The V gene's germline CDR1 is LNHDA and CDR2 SQIVND (reference sequence). CDR3 DNA: TGTGCCAGTAGTATTTACAACAGGGGACGGGCTAATGAAAAACTGTTTTTT. Its protein product is CASSIYNRGRANEKLFF. The full variable domain, rest sourced from reference TRBV19 and TRBJ1-4, is DGGITQSPKYLFRKEGQNVTLSCEQNLNHDAMYWYRQDPGQGLRLIYYSQIVNDFQKGDIAEGYSVSREKKESFPLTVTSAQKNPTAFYLCASSIYNRGRANEKLFFGSGTQLSVL.

The chain couples TRBV6-5 to TRBJ1-5; the D gene is possibly TRBD1 (5 bases). Per the germline V gene, CDR1 is MNHEY and CDR2 is SVGAGI. Trimming took 10 bases from V and 3 from J, leaving 13 bases between them. CDR3 length: 13 residues. The CDR3 DNA is TGTGCCACCGCGACAGTTTACAATCAGCCCCAGCATTTT. Its translation: CATATVYNQPQHF.

This clone occurred once. The chain is built from TRBV2 and TRBJ2-1; 11 bases are shared with TRBD2. V lost 4 bases and J lost 0; bases outside the gene matches: 5. This CDR3 is built from 17 residues. Germline V CDR1 and CDR2: SNHLY, FYNNEI. CDR3 nucleotides: TGTGCCAGCAGTGGACTAGCGGGATCCCTCTCCTACAATGAGCAGTTCTTC. This encodes CASSGLAGSLSYNEQFF.

The chain recombines TRBV28 with TRBJ2-7; 11 positions agree with TRBD2. Germline assignment: CDR1 MDHEN and CDR2 SYDVKM. Germline trimming cut 6 bases from V and 5 bases from J; bases unmatched to any gene: 0. This CDR3 has 12 residues. For the CDR3, the DNA is TGTGCCAGCAGGGGACTAGCGGACGAGCAGTACTTC. Protein product: CASRGLADEQYF. Full variable domain (missing parts from reference TRBV28 and TRBJ2-7): DVKVTQSSRYLVKRTGEKVFLECVQDMDHENMFWYRQDPGLGLRLIYFSYDVKMKEKGDIPEGYSVSREKKERFSLILESASTNQTSMYLCASRGLADEQYFGPGTRLTVT.

The chain has TRBV7-9 and TRBJ2-1; the D is unclear. With 4 bases removed from V and 6 bases from J, the gap between germline ends came to 13 bases. The CDR3 is 14 amino acids. Germline CDR1 SEHNR, CDR2 FQNEAQ (reference sequence). The CDR3 reads CASSSTLTINEQFF. CDR3 sequence (DNA): TGTGCCAGCAGCTCAACCCTTACTATCAATGAGCAGTTCTTC.

The chain links TRBV19 to TRBJ1-5; 7 bases line up with TRBD1. V was pared by 2 bases and J by 3 bases, with 10 bases of the junction left unmatched. The germline V gene encodes CDR1 LNHDA and CDR2 SQIVND (reference sequence). The CDR3 is 17 amino acids. The chain's CDR3 is CASSINRYRGDNQPQHF. CDR3 bases: TGTGCCAGTAGTATAAATCGTTACAGGGGCGACAATCAGCCCCAGCATTTT.

The chain is built from TRBV7-2 and TRBJ2-1; 8 nucleotides line up with TRBD2. The CDR3 is 14 amino acids. After removal of 3 bases from V and 7 bases from J, the junction contained 5 bases not matched to a gene. Germline values: CDR1 SGHTA, CDR2 FQGNSA. CDR3 coding DNA: TGTGCCAGCAGCTTCGGGAGGGCGGTGAATGAGCAGTTCTTC. It yields the protein CASSFGRAVNEQFF.

The CDR3 reads CASCKQERDYEQYF. DNA for the CDR3: TGTGCCAGCTGCAAACAGGAGCGGGACTACGAGCAGTACTTC. V and J are TRBV7-9 and TRBJ2-7; 7 bases map to TRBD2. Germline CDR1 reads SEHNR; CDR2 reads FQNEAQ (reference sequence). The length of the CDR3 is 14 residues. The V gene end was trimmed by 8 bases and the J gene end by 3 bases; junction bases not matched to a gene: 10. Full variable domain (rest looked up from reference TRBV7-9 and TRBJ2-7): DTGVSQNPRHKITKRGQNVTFRCDPISEHNRLYWYRQTLGQGPEFLTYFQNEAQLEKSRLLSDRFSAERPKGSFSTLEIQRTEQGDSAMYLCASCKQERDYEQYFGPGTRLTVT.

This sequence joins TRBV14 and TRBJ1-2; unclear D gene. The CDR3 contains 12 residues. Germline loops: CDR1 SGHDN, CDR2 FVKESK. Deletions cut 1 base from V and 8 bases from J, with 8 bases between. The CDR3 sequence is CASSQASLGYTF. CDR3 sequence (DNA): TGTGCCAGCAGCCAAGCCTCCTTGGGCTACACCTTC.